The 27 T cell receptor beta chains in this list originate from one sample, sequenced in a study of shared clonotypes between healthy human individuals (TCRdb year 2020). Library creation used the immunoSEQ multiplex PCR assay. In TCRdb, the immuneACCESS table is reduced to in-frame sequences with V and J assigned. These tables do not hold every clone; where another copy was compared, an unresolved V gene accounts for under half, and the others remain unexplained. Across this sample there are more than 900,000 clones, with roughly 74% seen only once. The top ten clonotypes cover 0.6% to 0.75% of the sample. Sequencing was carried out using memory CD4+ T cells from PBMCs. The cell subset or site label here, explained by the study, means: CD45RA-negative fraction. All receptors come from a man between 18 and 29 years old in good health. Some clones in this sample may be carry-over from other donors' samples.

CDR3 sequence (DNA): TGCGCCAGCAGCCACCGGGACCGAAAGCCCAAGGATACGCAGTATTTT. Its translation is CASSHRDRKPKDTQYF. The V call is TRBV4-1, the J call TRBJ2-3, with D tentatively TRBD1 or TRBD2 (5 bases each). The CDR3 has 16 amino acids. The germline V and J ends were trimmed by 3 bases and 6 bases, with 19 bases remaining between them. Germline CDR1 reads MGHRA; CDR2 reads YSYEKL.

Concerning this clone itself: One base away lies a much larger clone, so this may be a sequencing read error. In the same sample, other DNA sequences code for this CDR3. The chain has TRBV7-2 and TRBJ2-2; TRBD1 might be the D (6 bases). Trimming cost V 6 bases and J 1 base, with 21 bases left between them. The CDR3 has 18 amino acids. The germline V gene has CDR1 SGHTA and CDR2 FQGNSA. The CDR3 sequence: CASRRERQGIWNTGELFF. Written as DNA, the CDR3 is TGTGCCAGCAGGAGGGAGCGGCAGGGGATTTGGAACACCGGGGAGCTGTTTTTT.

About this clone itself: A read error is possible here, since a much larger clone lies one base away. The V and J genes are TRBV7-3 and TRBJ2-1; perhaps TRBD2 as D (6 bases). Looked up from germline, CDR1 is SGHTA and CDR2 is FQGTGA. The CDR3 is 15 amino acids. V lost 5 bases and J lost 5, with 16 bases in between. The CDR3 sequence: CASSLGLTGNNEQFF. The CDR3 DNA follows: TGTGCCAGCAGCCTCGGACTAACGGGCAACAATGAGCAGTTCTTC.

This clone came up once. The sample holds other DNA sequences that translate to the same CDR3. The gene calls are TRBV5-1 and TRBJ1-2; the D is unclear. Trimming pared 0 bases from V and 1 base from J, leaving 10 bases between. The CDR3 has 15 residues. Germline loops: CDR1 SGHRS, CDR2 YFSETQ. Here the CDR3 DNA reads TGCGCCAGCAGCTTGGATCCGGGGAGTAACTATGGCTACACCTTC. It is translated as CASSLDPGSNYGYTF.

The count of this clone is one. CDR3 nucleotide sequence: TGTGCCAGCAGTGCAAGCCGTAGCGGGAGGGCCCAGGAGACCCAGTACTTC. This encodes CASSASRSGRAQETQYF. The chain has TRBV6-4 and TRBJ2-5, with 11 positions matching TRBD2. Germline CDR1 and CDR2: MRHNA and SNTAGT. Germline trimming cut 4 bases from V and 5 bases from J; bases unmatched to any gene: 12. The CDR3 runs 17 residues.

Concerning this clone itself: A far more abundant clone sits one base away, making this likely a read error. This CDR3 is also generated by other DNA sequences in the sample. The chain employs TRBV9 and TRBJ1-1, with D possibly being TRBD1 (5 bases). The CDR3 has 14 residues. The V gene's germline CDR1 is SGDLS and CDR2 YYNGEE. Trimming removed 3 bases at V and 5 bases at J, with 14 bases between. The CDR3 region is CASSEGVWNTEAFF. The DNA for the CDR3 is TGTGCCAGCAGCGAAGGGGTATGGAATACTGAAGCTTTCTTT.

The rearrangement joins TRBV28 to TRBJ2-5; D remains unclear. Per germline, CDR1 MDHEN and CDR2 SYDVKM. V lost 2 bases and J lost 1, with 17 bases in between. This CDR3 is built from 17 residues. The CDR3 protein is CASSLHSPFRLQETQYF. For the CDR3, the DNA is TGTGCCAGCAGTTTACACTCCCCGTTTAGGCTCCAAGAGACCCAGTACTTC.

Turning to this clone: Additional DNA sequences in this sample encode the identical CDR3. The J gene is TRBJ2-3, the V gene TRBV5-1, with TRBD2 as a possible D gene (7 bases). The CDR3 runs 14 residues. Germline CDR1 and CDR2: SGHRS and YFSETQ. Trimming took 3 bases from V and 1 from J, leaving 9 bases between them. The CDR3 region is CASSSGGRTDTQYF. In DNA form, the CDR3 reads TGCGCCAGCAGCTCGGGGGGCCGCACAGATACGCAGTATTTT.

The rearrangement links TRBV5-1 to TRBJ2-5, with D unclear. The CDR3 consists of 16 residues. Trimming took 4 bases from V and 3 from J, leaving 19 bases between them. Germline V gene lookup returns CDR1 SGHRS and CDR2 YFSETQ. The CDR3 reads CASSIQTTRFKETQYF. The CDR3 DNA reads TGCGCCAGCAGCATACAAACGACCAGGTTTAAAGAGACCCAGTACTTC.

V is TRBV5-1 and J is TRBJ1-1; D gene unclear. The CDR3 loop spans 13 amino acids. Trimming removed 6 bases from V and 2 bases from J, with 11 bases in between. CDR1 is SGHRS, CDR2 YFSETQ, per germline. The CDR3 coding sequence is TGCGCCAGCATTCTTGACGGAAACACTGAAGCTTTCTTT. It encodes CASILDGNTEAFF.

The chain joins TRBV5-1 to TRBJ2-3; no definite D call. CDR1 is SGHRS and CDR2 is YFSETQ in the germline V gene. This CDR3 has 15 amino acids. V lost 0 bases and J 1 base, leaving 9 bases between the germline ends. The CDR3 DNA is TGCGCCAGCAGCTTGGGCGGCCCAGGCACAGATACGCAGTATTTT. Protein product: CASSLGGPGTDTQYF.

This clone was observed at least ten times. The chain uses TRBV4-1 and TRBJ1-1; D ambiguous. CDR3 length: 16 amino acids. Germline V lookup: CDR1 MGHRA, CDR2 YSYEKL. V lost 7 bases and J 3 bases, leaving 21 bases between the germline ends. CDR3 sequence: CASTYTSGRKYTEAFF. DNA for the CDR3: TGCGCCAGCACCTACACCTCGGGGAGGAAGTACACTGAAGCTTTCTTT.

CDR3 DNA: TGTGCCAGCAGCTTAGTCCCCTTGGGGGCCACAGATACGCAGTATTTT. Its protein product is CASSLVPLGATDTQYF. The V gene is TRBV7-9, the J gene TRBJ2-3, with D tentatively TRBD1 (6 bases). Trimming removed 1 base at V and 2 bases at J, with 13 bases between. The CDR3 length is 16 residues. CDR1 and CDR2 (germline): SEHNR, FQNEAQ (reference sequence).

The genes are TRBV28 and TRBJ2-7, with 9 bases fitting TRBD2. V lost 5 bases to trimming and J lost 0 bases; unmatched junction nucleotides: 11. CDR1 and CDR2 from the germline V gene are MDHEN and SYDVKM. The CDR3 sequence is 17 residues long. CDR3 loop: CASSQRAGSGSSYEQYF. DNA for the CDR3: TGTGCCAGCAGTCAGAGGGCGGGTAGCGGGAGCTCCTACGAGCAGTACTTC.

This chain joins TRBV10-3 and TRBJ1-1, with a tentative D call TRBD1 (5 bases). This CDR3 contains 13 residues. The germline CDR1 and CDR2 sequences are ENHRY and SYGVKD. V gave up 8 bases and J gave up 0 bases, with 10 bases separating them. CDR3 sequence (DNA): TGTGCCATCCGGCTGGACATGAACACTGAAGCTTTCTTT. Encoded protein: CAIRLDMNTEAFF.

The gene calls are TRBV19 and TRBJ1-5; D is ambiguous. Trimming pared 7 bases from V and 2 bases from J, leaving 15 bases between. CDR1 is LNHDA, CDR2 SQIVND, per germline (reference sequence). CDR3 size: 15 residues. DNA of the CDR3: TGTGCCAGTACCCTCGTTCCGGGAGGCAATCAGCCCCAGCATTTT. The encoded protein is CASTLVPGGNQPQHF.

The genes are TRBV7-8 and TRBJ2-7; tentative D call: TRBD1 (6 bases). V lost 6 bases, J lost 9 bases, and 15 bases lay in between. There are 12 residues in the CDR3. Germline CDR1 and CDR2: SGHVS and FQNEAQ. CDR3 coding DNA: TGTGCCAGCAGTAAACAGGGCGGTGGGCAGTACTTC. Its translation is CASSKQGGGQYF. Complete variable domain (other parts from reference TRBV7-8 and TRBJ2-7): GAGVSQSPRYKVAKRGQDVALRCDPISGHVSLFWYQQALGQGPEFLTYFQNEAQLDKSGLPSDRFFAERPEGSVSTLKIQRTQQEDSAVYLCASSKQGGGQYFGPGTRLTVT.

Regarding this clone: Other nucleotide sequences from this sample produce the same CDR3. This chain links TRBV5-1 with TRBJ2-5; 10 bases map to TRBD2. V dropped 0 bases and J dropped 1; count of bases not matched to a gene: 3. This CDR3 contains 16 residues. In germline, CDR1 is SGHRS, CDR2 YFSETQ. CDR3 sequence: CASSLGRTSGQETQYF. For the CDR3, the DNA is TGCGCCAGCAGCTTGGGGCGGACTAGCGGCCAAGAGACCCAGTACTTC.

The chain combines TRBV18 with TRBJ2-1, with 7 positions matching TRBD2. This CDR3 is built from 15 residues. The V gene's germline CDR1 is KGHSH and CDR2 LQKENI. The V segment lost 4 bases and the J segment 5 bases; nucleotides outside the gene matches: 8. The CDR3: CASSRWGGSDNEQFF. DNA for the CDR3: TGTGCCAGCTCACGATGGGGCGGGAGCGACAATGAGCAGTTCTTC.

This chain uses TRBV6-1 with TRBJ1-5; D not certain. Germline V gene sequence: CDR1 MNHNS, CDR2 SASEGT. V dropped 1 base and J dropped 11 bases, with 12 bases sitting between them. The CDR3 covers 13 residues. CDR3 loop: CASSEVRVGTQHF. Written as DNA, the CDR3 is TGTGCCAGCAGTGAAGTACGGGTTGGAACCCAGCATTTT.

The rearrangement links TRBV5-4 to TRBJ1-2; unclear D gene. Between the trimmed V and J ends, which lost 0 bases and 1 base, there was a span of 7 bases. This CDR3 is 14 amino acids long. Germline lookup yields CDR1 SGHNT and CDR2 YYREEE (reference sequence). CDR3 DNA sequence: TGTGCCAGCAGCTTGGGTGGGGATAACTATGGCTACACCTTC. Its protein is CASSLGGDNYGYTF.

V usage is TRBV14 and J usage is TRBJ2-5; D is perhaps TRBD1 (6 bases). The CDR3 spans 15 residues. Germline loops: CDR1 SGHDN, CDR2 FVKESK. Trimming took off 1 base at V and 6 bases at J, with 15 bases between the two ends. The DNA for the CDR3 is TGTGCCAGCAGCCAAGGGGTAGACAGGAGGCAGACCCAGTACTTC. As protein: CASSQGVDRRQTQYF. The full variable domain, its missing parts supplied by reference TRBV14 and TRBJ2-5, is EAGVTQFPSHSVIEKGQTVTLRCDPISGHDNLYWYRRVMGKEIKFLLHFVKESKQDESGMPNNRFLAERTGGTYSTLKVQPAELEDSGVYFCASSQGVDRRQTQYFGPGTRLLVL.

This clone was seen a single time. The CDR3 here is CASSHGLAEGWADTQYF. The CDR3 bases are TGCGCCAGCAGCCACGGGCTAGCGGAGGGCTGGGCAGATACGCAGTATTTT. The chain links TRBV5-1 to TRBJ2-3; 7 bases agree with TRBD2. The V gene's germline CDR1 is SGHRS and CDR2 YFSETQ. This CDR3 is built from 17 residues. V lost 4 bases to trimming and J lost 4 bases; unmatched junction nucleotides: 15.

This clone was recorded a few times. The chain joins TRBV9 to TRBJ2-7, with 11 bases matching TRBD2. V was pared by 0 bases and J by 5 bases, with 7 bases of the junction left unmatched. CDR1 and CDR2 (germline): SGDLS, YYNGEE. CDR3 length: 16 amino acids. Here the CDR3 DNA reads TGTGCCAGCAGCGTAGCTGGACTAGCGGGCCACCACGAGCAGTACTTC. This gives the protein CASSVAGLAGHHEQYF.

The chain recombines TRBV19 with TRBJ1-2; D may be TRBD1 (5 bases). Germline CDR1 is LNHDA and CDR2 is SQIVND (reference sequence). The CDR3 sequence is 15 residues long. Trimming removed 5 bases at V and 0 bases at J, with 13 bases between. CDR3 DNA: TGTGCCAGTAGTGCGGGACGGATTACTAACTATGGCTACACCTTC. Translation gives CASSAGRITNYGYTF.

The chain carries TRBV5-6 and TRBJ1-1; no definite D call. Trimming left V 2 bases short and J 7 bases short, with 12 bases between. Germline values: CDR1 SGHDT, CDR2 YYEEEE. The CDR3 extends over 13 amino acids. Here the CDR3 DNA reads TGTGCCAGCAGCTTAATTACGACGGATGAAGCTTTCTTT. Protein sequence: CASSLITTDEAFF.

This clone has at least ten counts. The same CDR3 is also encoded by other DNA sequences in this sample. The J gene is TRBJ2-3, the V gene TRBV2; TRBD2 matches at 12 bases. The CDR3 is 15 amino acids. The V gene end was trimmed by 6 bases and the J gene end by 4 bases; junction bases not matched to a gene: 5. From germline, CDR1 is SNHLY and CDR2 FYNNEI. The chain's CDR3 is CASSGLAGTADTQYF. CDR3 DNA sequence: TGTGCCAGCAGCGGACTAGCGGGAACCGCAGATACGCAGTATTTT.